The source of this T cell receptor (beta chain) is a study of cytomegalovirus exposure and HLA in healthy donors. CDR1 is SGHRS and CDR2 is YFSETQ in the germline V gene. This CDR3 spans 16 amino acids. Germline trimming cut 3 bases from V and 6 bases from J; bases unmatched to any gene: 7. Only in-frame clones appear in the TCRdb table, and some are missing; sequencing was by immunoSEQ multiplex PCR. The sample lists a few hundred thousand clones, 88% occurring once. The sample was PBMCs. The chain couples TRBV5-1 to TRBJ2-2; 11 nucleotides match TRBD1. The clonotype comes from a man aged 25 to 40 in good health and CMV-seronegative. This CDR3 is CASSSVGDRGAGELFF. As DNA, the CDR3 is TGCGCCAGCAGCTCCGTGGGGGACAGGGGGGCCGGGGAGCTGTTTTTT.